These 21 T cell receptor beta chains were all obtained from the same sample, sequenced in a study of blood T cell repertoires in COVID-19. This table comes from immunoSEQ multiplex PCR, and its TCRdb copy is limited to in-frame clones, with some not included. Of about 120,000 clones listed, about nine tenths were seen once; the top ten hold 10%. The sample taken for sequencing was peripheral blood. These receptors were collected from a man between 45 and 60 years old with acute or convalescent COVID-19.

The chain is built from TRBV12-3 or TRBV12-4 and TRBJ1-2, with a tentative D call TRBD1 (6 bases). The CDR3 consists of 12 residues. Trimming left V 4 bases short and J 7 bases short, with 10 bases between. CDR3 amino acids: CASSYRVSGYTF. CDR3 nucleotide sequence: TGTGCCAGCAGTTACAGGGTTTCTGGCTACACCTTC.

The chain has TRBV2 and TRBJ1-4; D is possibly TRBD1 (6 bases). CDR3 length equals 14 residues. V lost 7 bases and J 5 bases, leaving 14 bases between the germline ends. The V gene's germline CDR1 is SNHLY and CDR2 FYNNEI. The CDR3 region has the DNA TGTGCCAGCAAAAAAGGGGGACCGAATGAAAAACTGTTTTTT. It codes for CASKKGGPNEKLFF.

This clone was picked up one time. V usage is TRBV28 and J usage is TRBJ1-1; D perhaps matches TRBD1 (5 bases). Germline lookup yields CDR1 MDHEN and CDR2 SYDVKM. The CDR3 is made up of 15 amino acids. Trimming pared 6 bases from V and 5 bases from J, leaving 19 bases between. The CDR3 DNA sequence: TGTGCCAGCAGCACCCCCGGCGGGGGGGGAACTGAAGCTTTCTTT. Protein sequence: CASSTPGGGGTEAFF.

This clone was picked up a small number of times. This chain connects TRBV6-5 to TRBJ1-3; possibly TRBD1 for D (6 bases). Germline V gene lookup returns CDR1 MNHEY and CDR2 SVGAGI. The CDR3 loop spans 14 amino acids. V lost 6 bases and J lost 4, with 13 bases in between. The CDR3 loop reads CASRWTVSGNTIYF. CDR3 coding DNA: TGTGCCAGCAGGTGGACAGTTTCGGGAAACACCATATATTTT.

The chain has TRBV10-2 and TRBJ2-7; 9 bases are shared with TRBD1. The V segment lost 5 bases and the J segment 2 bases; nucleotides outside the gene matches: 7. The CDR3 spans 15 residues. Germline CDR1 WSHSY, CDR2 SAAADI. CDR3 nucleotides: TGCGCCAGCAGTTACAGGGGGCTCCCGACCTACGAGCAGTACTTC. This encodes CASSYRGLPTYEQYF.

Comments on this clone: Different DNA sequences within this sample yield the same CDR3. This chain links TRBV5-1 with TRBJ1-5; maybe TRBD1 (5 bases). The CDR3 covers 15 residues. V lost 4 bases and J 4 bases, leaving 15 bases between the germline ends. CDR1 is SGHRS, CDR2 YFSETQ, per germline. The CDR3 DNA follows: TGCGCCAGCAGCCCTGTCGGGGGAGGTAATCAGCCCCAGCATTTT. Translating gives CASSPVGGGNQPQHF.

This clone was picked up one time. The chain joins TRBV9 to TRBJ1-2; tentative D call: TRBD1 (5 bases). Germline assignment: CDR1 SGDLS and CDR2 YYNGEE. Trimming shortened V by 6 bases and J by 8 bases, and 14 bases separated the two germline ends. The CDR3 totals 12 residues. CDR3: CASKNRYTGYTF. CDR3 nucleotides: TGTGCCAGCAAAAACAGGTATACGGGCTACACCTTC.

The chain uses TRBV10-1 and TRBJ2-5; TRBD2 matches at 9 bases. J lost 4 bases, V lost 0 bases, and 3 bases had no gene match. There are 15 residues in the CDR3. Germline values: CDR1 WNHNN, CDR2 SYGVQD (reference sequence). CDR3 in amino acids: CASSESGGRGETQYF. In DNA, the CDR3 is TGCGCCAGCAGTGAGTCGGGCGGGAGGGGAGAGACCCAGTACTTC.

The J gene is TRBJ1-1, the V gene TRBV27; D is unresolved. V lost 5 bases to trimming and J lost 3 bases, with 16 bases between them. CDR3 size: 15 residues. CDR1 is MNHEY and CDR2 is SMNVEV in the germline V gene (reference sequence). The CDR3 protein is CASSRAGGWDTEAFF. The CDR3 DNA reads TGTGCCAGCAGTCGAGCGGGCGGGTGGGACACTGAAGCTTTCTTT.

The rearrangement uses TRBV21-1 and TRBJ1-1. TRBV21-1 is designated a pseudogene. This CDR3 contains 13 residues. The CDR3 region is CARGRTSNTEAFF. The CDR3 region has the DNA TGTGCCAGGGGGAGAACTTCGAACACTGAAGCTTTCTTT.

The rearrangement joins TRBV5-1 to TRBJ2-6; 7 nucleotides align to TRBD2. Germline trimming cut 0 bases from V and 0 bases from J; bases unmatched to any gene: 9. This CDR3 spans 19 amino acids. Germline CDR1 reads SGHRS; CDR2 reads YFSETQ. The CDR3 protein is CASSLGEGPLPSGANVLTF. The DNA of the CDR3 is TGCGCCAGCAGCTTGGGGGAGGGTCCCCTACCCTCTGGGGCCAACGTCCTGACTTTC.

V gene TRBV18 combines with J gene TRBJ2-5; the D is unclear. With 6 bases removed from V and 5 bases from J, the gap between germline ends came to 10 bases. CDR1 is KGHSH, CDR2 LQKENI, per germline. The CDR3 spans 12 residues. In DNA, the CDR3 is TGTGCCAGCTCGGCCTCGCAGGAGACCCAGTACTTC. Encoded protein: CASSASQETQYF.

The chain has TRBV7-2 and TRBJ1-2; 7 nucleotides agree with TRBD1. Trimming removed 5 bases from V and 8 bases from J; junction bases left unmatched: 11. The CDR3 extends over 14 amino acids. Germline lookup yields CDR1 SGHTA and CDR2 FQGNSA. CDR3: CASSQQKGAGGYTF. In DNA form, the CDR3 reads TGTGCCAGCAGCCAGCAGAAGGGGGCTGGAGGCTACACCTTC.

This rearrangement joins TRBV3-1 (or the pseudogene TRBV3-2) to TRBJ2-5; 8 bases line up with TRBD2. The CDR3 has 14 amino acids. The V gene end was trimmed by 4 bases and the J gene end by 5 bases; junction bases not matched to a gene: 6. The germline V gene encodes CDR1 LGHDT and CDR2 YNNKEL (reference sequence). CDR3 DNA: TGTGCCAGCAGCCCGACTAGCGCTGGTGAGACCCAGTACTTC. This codes for CASSPTSAGETQYF.

The chain recombines TRBV6-5 with TRBJ2-7; the match to TRBD1 covers 10 bases. V gave up 6 bases and J gave up 5 bases; unmatched junction bases: 10. Germline loops: CDR1 MNHEY, CDR2 SVGAGI. The CDR3 runs to 15 residues. Here the CDR3 reads CASSQPGQGRNEQYF. The CDR3, as DNA: TGTGCCAGCAGCCAACCGGGACAGGGGAGGAACGAGCAGTACTTC.

The chain carries TRBV7-9 and TRBJ2-7; tentatively, D is TRBD2 (5 bases). The germline V and J ends were trimmed by 5 bases and 3 bases, with 11 bases remaining between them. The V gene's germline CDR1 is SEHNR and CDR2 FQNEAQ (reference sequence). The length of the CDR3 is 13 residues. The CDR3 DNA sequence: TGTGCCAGCAGCCGGGATCTGTACTACGAGCAGTACTTC. The encoded protein is CASSRDLYYEQYF.

V usage is TRBV19 and J usage is TRBJ2-3, with 12 bases that match TRBD2. The V gene's germline CDR1 is LNHDA and CDR2 SQIVND (reference sequence). The CDR3 runs to 21 residues. V was pared by 3 bases and J by 1 base, with 17 bases of the junction left unmatched. The chain's CDR3 is CASSIWASGRVLIGGTDTQYF. The DNA of the CDR3 is TGTGCCAGTAGTATTTGGGCTAGCGGGAGGGTTTTAATTGGGGGCACAGATACGCAGTATTTT.

The chain couples TRBV19 to TRBJ2-2; a weak D match, TRBD2 (6 bases). Between the trimmed V and J ends, which lost 7 bases and 6 bases, there was a span of 15 bases. The CDR3 contains 14 residues. Germline V CDR1 and CDR2: LNHDA, SQIVND (reference sequence). The CDR3 DNA follows: TGTGCCAGTAAGAGGCAGGGACTGGCCGGGGAGCTGTTTTTT. Translation: CASKRQGLAGELFF.

The chain is built from TRBV5-4 and TRBJ1-1; 8 nucleotides line up with TRBD1. Trimming took 2 bases from V and 1 from J; bases not matched to a gene: 7. The CDR3 length is 16 residues. Germline-derived CDR1 and CDR2 are SGHNT and YYREEE (reference sequence). CDR3 nucleotides: TGTGCCAGCAGCTTCGGGACAGGCGTCGGGAACACTGAAGCTTTCTTT. Protein product: CASSFGTGVGNTEAFF.

CDR3 sequence reads: CASSVRDRGSTDTQYF. CDR3 bases: TGTGCCAGCAGCGTGAGGGACAGGGGATCCACAGATACGCAGTATTTT. The V call is TRBV9, the J call TRBJ2-3, with 10 positions matching TRBD1. J was trimmed by 2 bases and V by 2 bases; bases with no gene match: 5. Looked up from germline, CDR1 is SGDLS and CDR2 is YYNGEE. CDR3 length: 16 amino acids.

This chain's CDR3 is CASSFTSGRGYEQFF. The CDR3, as DNA: TGCGCCAGCAGCTTCACTAGCGGGAGGGGGTATGAGCAGTTCTTC. This sequence joins TRBV5-1 and TRBJ2-1, with 13 bases lining up with TRBD2. Per germline, CDR1 SGHRS and CDR2 YFSETQ. The CDR3 sequence is 15 residues long. J gave up 8 bases and V 2 bases, and 4 bases lay outside the gene matches.